The rows below give T cell receptor beta chains drawn from one sample of a study of blood T cell repertoires in COVID-19. Using immunoSEQ multiplex PCR, the repertoire was profiled, and TCRdb retains in-frame clones only, with some absent. The sample shows about 71,000 clones, more than 80% of them seen only once. The material sequenced was peripheral blood. The receptors here all came from a man older than 75 with acute or convalescent COVID-19. CDR3s leave out the opening cysteine and the closing phenylalanine or tryptophan. Clone size is given for some rows only: seen once, a few or many times, or a class if the clone is expanded.

clone size	V gene	CDR3 length	J gene	CDR3 protein
.	TRBV5-1	14	TRBJ1-6	ASSFSWETGSSPLH
.	TRBV7-9	15	TRBJ2-3	ASSAPGLAGFTDTQY
.	TRBV3-1/TRBV3-2	14	TRBJ2-3	ASSSRLAGEGDTQY
.	TRBV10-3	13	TRBJ2-7	AISGSVTGGGEQY
.	TRBV7-2	14	TRBJ2-5	ASSLAGQGAGETQY
once	TRBV11-2	19	TRBJ1-1	ASTLRRGQGGLYNWDTEAF
.	TRBV19	14	TRBJ2-1	ASSTRLAGGYNEQF
medium-sized	TRBV5-1	12	TRBJ2-7	ASSLVVGAYEQY
.	TRBV3-1/TRBV3-2	12	TRBJ2-5	ASSDRTGVETQY
.	TRBV6-5	13	TRBJ2-1	ASSYSGQGSDEQF
few	TRBV7-2	15	TRBJ2-7	ASSLVGTGTGLYEQY
.	TRBV10-3	12	TRBJ2-7	AISSGTGIYEQY
.	TRBV7-6	12	TRBJ1-4	ASSSPGVKEKLF
.	TRBV4-1	11	TRBJ1-1	ASSLQGNTEAF
.	TRBV25-1	11	TRBJ1-4	ASSRDRNEKLF
.	TRBV18	13	TRBJ2-7	ASSPPGQGLHEQY
.	TRBV4-1	12	TRBJ1-2	ASSQDPGREGYT
once	TRBV4-1	14	TRBJ2-1	ASSRSPGGVVDEQF
.	TRBV7-2	13	TRBJ1-5	ASSLTGGFNQPQH
.	TRBV29-1	12	TRBJ1-1	SVISGTGMPEAF
.	TRBV10-3	13	TRBJ1-1	AISDGPGIGTEAF
.	TRBV14	12	TRBJ2-6	ASSRGGGANVLT
.	TRBV7-3	11	TRBJ1-6	ASSITGNSPLH
.	TRBV7-8	11	TRBJ1-2	ASSSAGQGGQT
.	TRBV7-2	14	TRBJ2-3	ASSSRTGAVTDTQY
.	TRBV4-2	13	TRBJ2-7	ASSQVLNRGEEQY
few	TRBV19	13	TRBJ1-5	ASSAGQASNQPQH
.	TRBV27	15	TRBJ2-2	ASSEPGQAKNTGELF
.	TRBV7-2	13	TRBJ2-3	ASSWGLSSTDTQY
.	TRBV19	12	TRBJ2-5	ASSVQAYQETQY
.	TRBV3-1/TRBV3-2	11	TRBJ2-5	ASSPSGGETQY
.	TRBV4-2	13	TRBJ2-2	ASSQMTGENGELF
once	TRBV6-5	12	TRBJ2-7	ASSRDRVTYEQY
.	TRBV7-2	15	TRBJ1-4	ASSLLPDRVANEKLF